This T cell receptor beta chain originates from a study of OX40 agonist ivuxolimab in advanced cancers. This CDR3 has 18 residues. Germline V gene lookup returns CDR1 SGDLS and CDR2 YYNGEE. V lost 0 bases, J lost 6 bases, and 11 bases stayed unmatched. The study, taken as a whole, reports: Some of the lowest clonal expansion was seen in partial responders at 0.1-3.0 mg/kg. Expanded clones belonging to CD8+ T cells outnumbered, on average, those of CD4+.

Here immunoSEQ multiplex PCR was the method, and the copy in TCRdb shows in-frame clones only, minus some. Of 35,000 to 45,000 clones in the sample, 80% are singletons; the top ten hold around a tenth. Of note for this clone: Its specificity is unknown.

The chain recombines TRBV9 with TRBJ2-2; 10 nucleotides agree with TRBD2. The sample in question was CD4+ or CD8+ T cells sorted from blood, obtained in a trial of the OX40 agonist ivuxolimab. The receptor was isolated from an adult with an advanced solid tumor such as melanoma, head and neck, liver or kidney cancer. CDR3 DNA sequence: TGTGCCAGCAGCGTAGGTCCTAGCGGGAGTTTTCGGGCCGGGGAGCTGTTTTTT. It specifies CASSVGPSGSFRAGELFF.